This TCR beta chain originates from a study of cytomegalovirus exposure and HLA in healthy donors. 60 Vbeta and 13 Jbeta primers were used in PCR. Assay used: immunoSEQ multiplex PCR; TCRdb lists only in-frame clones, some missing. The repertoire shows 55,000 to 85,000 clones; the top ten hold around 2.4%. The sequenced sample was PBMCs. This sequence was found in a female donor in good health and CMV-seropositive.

CDR3 residues: CASSAAGSGNTIYF. In nucleotides, the CDR3 is TGTGCCAGCAGCGCGGCAGGGTCAGGAAACACCATATATTTT. This chain connects TRBV28 to TRBJ1-3; TRBD1 is a possible D gene (5 bases). Germline CDR1 MDHEN, CDR2 SYDVKM. The CDR3 is 14 residues long. The V gene lost 6 bases and the J gene lost 4 bases, with 13 bases spanning the gap.